This T cell receptor (beta chain) was found in a study of control samples from healthy donors and cancer patients. Assay: immunoSEQ multiplex PCR; the TCRdb copy retains only in-frame clones and omits some. Of about 77,000 clones listed, almost 95% are singletons. In germline, CDR1 is MNHEY, CDR2 SVGAGI. The CDR3 contains 13 residues. The ends were cut back, 0 bases at V and 7 bases at J, with 7 bases in the middle. This TCR came from a woman aged 60-75 years in good health. Source material: blood. The chain joins TRBV6-5 to TRBJ2-1; no clear D. CDR3 nucleotide sequence: TGTGCCAGCAGTTACTCGGACGGTAATGAGCAGTTCTTC. As protein: CASSYSDGNEQFF.